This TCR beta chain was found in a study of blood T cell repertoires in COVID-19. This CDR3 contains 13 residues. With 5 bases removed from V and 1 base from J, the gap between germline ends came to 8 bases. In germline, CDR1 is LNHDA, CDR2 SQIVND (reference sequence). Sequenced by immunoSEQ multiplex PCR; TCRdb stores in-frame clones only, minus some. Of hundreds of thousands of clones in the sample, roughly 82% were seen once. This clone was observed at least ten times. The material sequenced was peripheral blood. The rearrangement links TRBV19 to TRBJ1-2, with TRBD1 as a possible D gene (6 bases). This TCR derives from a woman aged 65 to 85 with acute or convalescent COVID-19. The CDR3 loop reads CASSPDSNYGYTF. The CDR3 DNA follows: TGTGCCAGTAGTCCGGACAGTAACTATGGCTACACCTTC.